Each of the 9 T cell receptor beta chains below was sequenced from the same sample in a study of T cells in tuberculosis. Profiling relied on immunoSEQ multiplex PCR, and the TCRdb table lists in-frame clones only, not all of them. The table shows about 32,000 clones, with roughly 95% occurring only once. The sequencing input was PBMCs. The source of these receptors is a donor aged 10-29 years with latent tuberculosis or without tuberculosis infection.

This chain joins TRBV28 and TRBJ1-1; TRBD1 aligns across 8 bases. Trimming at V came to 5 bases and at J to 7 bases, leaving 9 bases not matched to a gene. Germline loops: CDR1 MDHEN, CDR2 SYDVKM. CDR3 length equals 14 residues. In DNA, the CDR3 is TGTGCCAGCAGTCCTCCCGGACAGGGCGGTGAAGCTTTCTTT. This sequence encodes CASSPPGQGGEAFF.

The CDR3 region is CASSSWDRGNTEAFF. CDR3 coding DNA: TGCGCCAGCAGCTCCTGGGACAGGGGGAACACTGAAGCTTTCTTT. The J gene is TRBJ1-1, the V gene TRBV5-1; 10 nucleotides agree with TRBD1. The CDR3 totals 15 residues. In germline, CDR1 is SGHRS, CDR2 YFSETQ. The J segment lost 1 base and the V segment lost 3 bases, leaving 3 bases of the junction unmatched.

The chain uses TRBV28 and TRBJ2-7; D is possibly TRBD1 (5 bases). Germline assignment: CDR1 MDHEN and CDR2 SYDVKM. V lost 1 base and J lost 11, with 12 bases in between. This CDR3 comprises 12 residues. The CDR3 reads CASSLLGDLEYF. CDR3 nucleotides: TGTGCCAGCAGTTTATTAGGGGATCTTGAGTACTTC.

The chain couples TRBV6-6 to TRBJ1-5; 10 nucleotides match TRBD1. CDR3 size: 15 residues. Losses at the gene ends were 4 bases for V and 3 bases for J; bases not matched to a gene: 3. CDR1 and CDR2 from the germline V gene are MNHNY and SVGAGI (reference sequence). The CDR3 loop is CASSSGTGVNQPQHF. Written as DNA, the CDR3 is TGTGCCAGCAGTTCCGGGACAGGGGTCAATCAGCCCCAGCATTTT.

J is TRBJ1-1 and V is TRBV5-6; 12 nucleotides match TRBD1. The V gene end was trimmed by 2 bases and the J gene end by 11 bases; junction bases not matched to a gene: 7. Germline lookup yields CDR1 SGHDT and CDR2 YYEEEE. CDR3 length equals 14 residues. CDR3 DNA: TGTGCCAGCAGCTTACCGGGACAGGGGGCCATTGCTTTCTTT. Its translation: CASSLPGQGAIAFF.

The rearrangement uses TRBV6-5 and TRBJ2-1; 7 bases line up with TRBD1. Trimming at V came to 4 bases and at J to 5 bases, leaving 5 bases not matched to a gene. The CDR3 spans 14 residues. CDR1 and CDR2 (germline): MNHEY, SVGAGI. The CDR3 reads CASSLTGSHNEQFF. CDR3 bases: TGTGCCAGCAGTTTGACAGGGTCTCACAATGAGCAGTTCTTC.

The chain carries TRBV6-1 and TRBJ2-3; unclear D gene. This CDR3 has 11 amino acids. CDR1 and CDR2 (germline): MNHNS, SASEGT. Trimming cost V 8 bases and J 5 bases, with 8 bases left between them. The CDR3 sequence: CASRPGDTQYF. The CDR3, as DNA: TGTGCCAGCCGCCCGGGAGATACGCAGTATTTT.

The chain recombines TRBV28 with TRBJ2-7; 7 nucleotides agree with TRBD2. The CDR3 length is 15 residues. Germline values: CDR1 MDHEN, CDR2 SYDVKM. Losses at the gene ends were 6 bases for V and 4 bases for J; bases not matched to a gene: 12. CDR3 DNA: TGTGCCAGCAGACCCAAGAGACTAGCAGGGTACGAGCAGTACTTC. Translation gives CASRPKRLAGYEQYF.

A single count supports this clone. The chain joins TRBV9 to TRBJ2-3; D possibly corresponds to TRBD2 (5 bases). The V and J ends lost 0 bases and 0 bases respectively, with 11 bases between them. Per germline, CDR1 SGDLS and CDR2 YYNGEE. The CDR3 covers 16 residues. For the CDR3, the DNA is TGTGCCAGCAGCGTAGGAGCGGATCCAAGCACAGATACGCAGTATTTT. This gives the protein CASSVGADPSTDTQYF.